This is a list of T cell receptor beta chains from one sample in a study of blood T cells in healthy people across ages. TCRdb passed the 5' RACE reads through MiXCR, listing each CDR3 protein once. The sample has roughly 1.6 million distinct CDR3 sequences, roughly 32% seen once. Sequencing was done on a sample of blood. The source is a woman aged 25 to 39 in good health. Each CDR3 is given with its conserved first and last residue. Fields, in order: V gene, D gene, J gene, clone size, CDR3 DNA, CDR3 protein. The D gene is left open where the match is weak. Size is stated for part of the rows, as once, few or many counts, or as a class when the clone is expanded.

V: TRBV6-1; D: TRBD2; J: TRBJ2-1; size: -; DNA: TGTGCCAGCAGTGGAGGAGTGGTAGCGGGGGGGTATGAGCAGTTCTTC; CDR3: CASSGGVVAGGYEQFF
V: TRBV29-1; D: TRBD2; J: TRBJ2-1; size: many; DNA: TGCAGCGTTGAAGATTCGGGGCGGGAGAGCTACAATGAGCAGTTCTTC; CDR3: CSVEDSGRESYNEQFF
V: TRBV11-2; D: -; J: TRBJ1-2; size: few; DNA: TGTGCCAGCAGTCCGGACAGCTTCGCCTATGGCTACACCTTC; CDR3: CASSPDSFAYGYTF
V: TRBV4-1; D: TRBD2; J: TRBJ2-1; size: -; DNA: TGCGCCAGCAGCCTTGTGGGGGAGGGGCATGAGCAGTTCTTC; CDR3: CASSLVGEGHEQFF
V: TRBV5-1; D: -; J: TRBJ2-7; size: -; DNA: TGCGCCAGCCCCCCCGGAGGGACAGCCTACGAGCAGTACTTC; CDR3: CASPPGGTAYEQYF
V: TRBV9; D: -; J: TRBJ1-2; size: -; DNA: TGTGCCAGCAGCGTAGACCCTAGCTATGGCTACACCTTC; CDR3: CASSVDPSYGYTF
V: TRBV7-2; D: TRBD2; J: TRBJ2-1; size: -; DNA: TGTGCCAGCAGCAACTTCGGGACTAGCGGCAATGAGCAGTTCTTC; CDR3: CASSNFGTSGNEQFF
V: TRBV20-1; D: -; J: TRBJ2-7; size: many; DNA: TGCAGTGCTAGAGTCGAGCGGTTAACCTCCTACGAGCAGTACTTC; CDR3: CSARVERLTSYEQYF
V: TRBV28; D: -; J: TRBJ2-1; size: few; DNA: TGTGCCAGCAGTCCCACTGGGGTAGCGAGAGGGGAGCAATTGATTGAGCAGTTCTTC; CDR3: CASSPTGVARGEQLIEQFF
V: TRBV6-5; D: TRBD2; J: TRBJ2-7; size: -; DNA: TGTGCCGGGGGGGGTTACGAGCAGTACTTC; CDR3: CAGGGYEQYF
V: TRBV27; D: TRBD2; J: TRBJ2-1; size: -; DNA: TGTGCCAGCAGTGCGAGGGGACTAGCGGGAGATGGGCAGTTCTTC; CDR3: CASSARGLAGDGQFF
V: TRBV7-8; D: TRBD2; J: TRBJ2-7; size: few; DNA: TGTGCCAGCAGTCAGGGACTAGCGGATTTCTACGAGCAGTACTTC; CDR3: CASSQGLADFYEQYF
V: TRBV3-1; D: -; J: TRBJ2-5; size: -; DNA: TGTGCCAGCAGCCAAGATTGTGAGGGGGGGCAAGAGACCCAGTACTTC; CDR3: CASSQDCEGGQETQYF
V: TRBV12-3/TRBV12-4; D: TRBD2; J: TRBJ2-1; size: -; DNA: TGTGCCAGCAGGCGACTAGCGGGAAGTGATGAGCAGTTCTTC; CDR3: CASRRLAGSDEQFF
V: TRBV29-1; D: -; J: TRBJ2-2; size: few; DNA: TGCAGCGTTTGGACCCCGTTGGACACCGGGGAGCTGTTTTTT; CDR3: CSVWTPLDTGELFF
V: TRBV28; D: -; J: TRBJ2-7; size: -; DNA: TGTACCAGCAGCCTTGTGGGCGAGGTGAGCGAGCAGTACTTC; CDR3: CTSSLVGEVSEQYF
V: TRBV7-9; D: TRBD2; J: TRBJ2-1; size: few; DNA: TGTGCCAGCAGCTTAGTATCACTTAGCGGGAGCTCCTACAATGAGCAGTTCTTC; CDR3: CASSLVSLSGSSYNEQFF
V: TRBV4-1; D: TRBD2; J: TRBJ2-3; size: few; DNA: TGCGCCAGCAGCCTCCACGGACTAGCGGCCGCAGATACGCAGTATTTT; CDR3: CASSLHGLAAADTQYF
V: TRBV28; D: TRBD2; J: TRBJ2-3; size: -; DNA: TGTGCCAGCAGTGAAGTTAGCGGGAGGCCCACAGATACGCAGTATTTT; CDR3: CASSEVSGRPTDTQYF
V: TRBV6-2/TRBV6-3; D: -; J: TRBJ2-5; size: few; DNA: TGTGCCAGCAGGAGGGACGGGACCGAAGAGACCCAGTACTTC; CDR3: CASRRDGTEETQYF
V: TRBV28; D: TRBD1; J: TRBJ2-1; size: -; DNA: TGTGCCAGCAGTTCATCGGGGACAGCTTCCTTCAATGAGCAGTTCTTC; CDR3: CASSSSGTASFNEQFF
V: TRBV5-1; D: -; J: TRBJ2-3; size: -; DNA: TGCGCCAGCAGCTTCAGGACTGGGCTGGGTACAGATACGCAGTATTTT; CDR3: CASSFRTGLGTDTQYF
V: TRBV3-1; D: -; J: TRBJ1-2; size: few; DNA: TGTGCCAGCAGCCAACGGCAGGCCTTGTACTATGGCTACACCTTC; CDR3: CASSQRQALYYGYTF
V: TRBV6-1; D: TRBD1; J: TRBJ1-1; size: -; DNA: TGTGCCAGCAGTGCCTACAGGGGTGGGACTGAAGCTTTCTTT; CDR3: CASSAYRGGTEAFF
V: TRBV5-1; D: -; J: TRBJ2-7; size: many; DNA: TGCGCCAGCAGCTTCGACGGAGCTTCCTACGAGCAGTACTTC; CDR3: CASSFDGASYEQYF
V: TRBV12-3/TRBV12-4; D: TRBD1; J: TRBJ2-7; size: -; DNA: TGTGCCAGCAGCCCCGGGACAGGGGAACCCTCCTACAATGAGCAGTACTTC; CDR3: CASSPGTGEPSYNEQYF
V: TRBV12-3/TRBV12-4; D: -; J: TRBJ1-5; size: few; DNA: TGTGCCAGCAGTTTTCCCGGGCAGGGCCCCCAGCATTTT; CDR3: CASSFPGQGPQHF
V: TRBV3-1; D: -; J: TRBJ1-6; size: -; DNA: TGTGCCAGCAGCCAAGAGCCCCTGTGGACCGACCTCCGTGACCTCCACTTT; CDR3: CASSQEPLWTDLRDLHF
V: TRBV7-8; D: TRBD2; J: TRBJ2-1; size: -; DNA: TGTGCCAGCAGCTCCTCTAGCGGGAGGTACAATGAGCAGTTCTTC; CDR3: CASSSSSGRYNEQFF
V: TRBV10-1; D: -; J: TRBJ1-2; size: -; DNA: TGCGCCACCTCTTCGAGCTACACCTTC; CDR3: CATSSSYTF
V: TRBV20-1; D: TRBD1; J: TRBJ2-7; size: -; DNA: TGCAGTGCTAGAAAGGACAGGTGGTACGAGCAGTACTTC; CDR3: CSARKDRWYEQYF
V: TRBV4-1; D: -; J: TRBJ2-3; size: few; DNA: TGCGCCAGCAGCCGGACAGAATCTAGCACAGATACGCAGTATTTT; CDR3: CASSRTESSTDTQYF
V: TRBV7-9; D: -; J: TRBJ1-2; size: -; DNA: TGTGCCTTAGTACGGACAGACTATGGCTACACCTTC; CDR3: CALVRTDYGYTF
V: TRBV4-2; D: -; J: TRBJ2-1; size: few; DNA: TGTGCCAGCAGCCAAGTGGGCCGCGGGTTGAGCTCCTACAATGAGCAGTTCTTC; CDR3: CASSQVGRGLSSYNEQFF
V: TRBV29-1; D: TRBD1; J: TRBJ1-2; size: many; DNA: TGCAGCGTTGAAGCCCGACAGGGATACGGCTACACCTTC; CDR3: CSVEARQGYGYTF
V: TRBV3-1; D: -; J: TRBJ2-1; size: few; DNA: TGTGCCAGCAGCCAAATCGTAGGACTCCTAACCTACAATGAGCAGTTCTTC; CDR3: CASSQIVGLLTYNEQFF
V: TRBV4-1; D: -; J: TRBJ2-6; size: many; DNA: TGCGCCAGCAGCCAAGACAGGGTCCCTTACTCTGGGGCCAACGTCCTGACTTTC; CDR3: CASSQDRVPYSGANVLTF
V: TRBV12-3/TRBV12-4; D: -; J: TRBJ2-1; size: -; DNA: TGTGCCAGCAGTTTACCAGGCGGCGGGAAGGACGGTTCCTATGAGCAGTTCTTC; CDR3: CASSLPGGGKDGSYEQFF
V: TRBV20-1; D: -; J: TRBJ1-5; size: once; DNA: TGCAGTGCTAGAGACGGGGCCAATAGCAATCAGCCCCAGCATTTT; CDR3: CSARDGANSNQPQHF
V: TRBV29-1; D: TRBD2; J: TRBJ2-1; size: few; DNA: TGTAGCGGGCGCTGGTGGGGGGACTACAATGAGCAGTTCTTC; CDR3: CSGRWWGDYNEQFF
V: TRBV5-6; D: -; J: TRBJ2-3; size: -; DNA: TGTGCCAGCAGCTTGTATGTGGCGGGTTATACGCAGTATTTT; CDR3: CASSLYVAGYTQYF
V: TRBV7-9; D: TRBD1; J: TRBJ1-6; size: -; DNA: TGTGCCAGCAGCTTATTGACAGGGCCTAATTCACCCCTCCACTTT; CDR3: CASSLLTGPNSPLHF
V: TRBV9; D: -; J: TRBJ1-2; size: once; DNA: TGTGCCAGCAGCGTAGGGGATTCGAACCTTCTTCGTGATGGCTACACCTTC; CDR3: CASSVGDSNLLRDGYTF
V: TRBV11-2; D: TRBD1; J: TRBJ1-2; size: many; DNA: TGTGCCACCAGGGACAGACGAAGGATCTATGGCTACACCTTC; CDR3: CATRDRRRIYGYTF
V: TRBV20-1; D: -; J: TRBJ1-1; size: -; DNA: TGCAGTGCTAGAGCGGGGGGGCGAGGCGCTGAAGCTTTCTTT; CDR3: CSARAGGRGAEAFF
V: TRBV7-9; D: -; J: TRBJ2-7; size: -; DNA: TGTGCCAGCAGCTCTTCAGGACCCAGGCTGTGGGACGAGCAGTACTTC; CDR3: CASSSSGPRLWDEQYF
V: TRBV5-1; D: TRBD2; J: TRBJ2-1; size: -; DNA: TGCGCCAGCAGCTATCCCGGGACTAGCGGGAGCACCTACAATGAGCACTTCTTC; CDR3: CASSYPGTSGSTYNEHFF
V: TRBV6-2/TRBV6-3; D: -; J: TRBJ2-6; size: -; DNA: TGTGCCAGCAGCCCCCAAGGACCCTCTGGGGCCAACGTCCTGACTTTC; CDR3: CASSPQGPSGANVLTF
V: TRBV9; D: -; J: TRBJ2-7; size: -; DNA: TGTGCCAGCAGCGGGGGGAAGGATGGGAACTCCTACGAGCAGTACTTC; CDR3: CASSGGKDGNSYEQYF
V: TRBV24-1; D: TRBD2; J: TRBJ2-5; size: -; DNA: TGTGCCACAGGACTAGCAGAGACCCAGTACTTC; CDR3: CATGLAETQYF
V: TRBV5-1; D: -; J: TRBJ2-7; size: few; DNA: TGCGCCAGCAGCTTGGTTCTAGCTAGCAACGAGCAGTACTTC; CDR3: CASSLVLASNEQYF
V: TRBV9; D: -; J: TRBJ1-2; size: -; DNA: TGTGCCAGCAGCGTAGCGGGGGCTGGCTACACCTTC; CDR3: CASSVAGAGYTF
V: TRBV10-3; D: TRBD1; J: TRBJ2-1; size: -; DNA: TGTGCCATCACTAACCCCGGGACAGTCTACAATGAGCAGTTCTTC; CDR3: CAITNPGTVYNEQFF
V: TRBV10-3; D: -; J: TRBJ2-1; size: many; DNA: TGTGCCATCAGTGTTGACCGCTCCTACAATGAGCAGTTCTTC; CDR3: CAISVDRSYNEQFF
V: TRBV12-3/TRBV12-4; D: -; J: TRBJ1-5; size: -; DNA: TGTGCCAGTTGTCGGGACTATAGCAATCAGCCCCAGCATTTT; CDR3: CASCRDYSNQPQHF
V: TRBV6-2/TRBV6-3; D: TRBD2; J: TRBJ2-3; size: -; DNA: TGTGCCAGCAGACGAGCGGGGAGTTCAGATACGCAGTATTTT; CDR3: CASRRAGSSDTQYF
V: TRBV3-1; D: -; J: TRBJ2-7; size: -; DNA: TGTGTCAGCAAACGTTGCGATGTCTACGAGCAGTACTTC; CDR3: CVSKRCDVYEQYF
V: TRBV7-9; D: -; J: TRBJ2-3; size: -; DNA: TGTGCCAGCAGCTCGAGGACATCAACTAGCACAGGTACGCAGTATTTT; CDR3: CASSSRTSTSTGTQYF
V: TRBV7-9; D: -; J: TRBJ2-1; size: -; DNA: TGTGCCAGCAGCTTACCTCGTCTAGTGGGGGTGTCCATTGAGCAGTTCTTC; CDR3: CASSLPRLVGVSIEQFF
V: TRBV2; D: TRBD1; J: TRBJ2-7; size: -; DNA: TGTGCCAGCAGCGCCGGGACAGGGAACTACGAGCAGTACTTC; CDR3: CASSAGTGNYEQYF